The present entry profiles one T cell receptor (beta chain) with its context. This clone was detected a few times. The clone's antigen remains unknown. Per-base quality was not reported, and no clone a single base away is much larger than it. The library came from the immunoSEQ multiplex PCR assay. For TCR sequencing, RNA was extracted from every sample and reverse transcribed into cDNA to serve as template. SuperScript III was used to make first-strand cDNA, primed with a 2:1 mix of oligo-dT and random hexamers. A synthetic immune receptor repertoire was used to measure amplification bias, and any remaining bias was corrected computationally. The original pipeline was this. Raw reads were preprocessed for error removal, and CDR3 was defined according to IMGT conventions as running from the conserved cysteine to phenylalanine. To get clonality, Shannon entropy was normalized by log2 of the number of productive unique TCRs and the result was subtracted from 1. CD4 or CD8 identity of scalp clones was inferred by cross-referencing scalp TCRbeta sequences with sorted blood CD4 and CD8 repertoires. This immuneACCESS table, as held by TCRdb, lists in-frame sequences with V and J called but not all clones. Of the missing ones, under half trace to an unresolved V gene in checked studies; the others have no known cause. The DNA gave D and trimming, while V, J and clone size come from that table. The sample yields almost 250,000 clones; less than 80% were counted once. The ten biggest clones cover around 1.2% of the sample.

This sample was included in a study of CD8+ T cells in alopecia areata (dated by TCRdb to 2017 to 2018). Regarding the research as a whole: The treated patients, all with moderate-to-severe alopecia areata, were enrolled in an open-label pilot trial of oral tofacitinib given at 5 to 10 mg twice daily. RNA was extracted with the PAXgene miRNA kit for fixed scalp, the miRNeasy kit for PBMCs, and the RNeasy kit for mouse skin. In humans, TCRbeta sequencing was performed on scalp tissue and on sorted CD4+ and CD8+ peripheral blood T cells from healthy controls and from patients with patchy or totalis/universalis alopecia areata. Biopsies were taken from tofacitinib-treated patients at baseline and at 4 and 24 weeks of treatment, and a later scalp biopsy was taken in several of the tofacitinib-treated patients. TCRbeta CDR3 regions were amplified by immunoSEQ multiplex PCR using 35 Vbeta forward and 13 Jbeta reverse primers. Scalp clonality was compared across normal scalp (n=4), patchy alopecia areata scalp (n=8), and alopecia totalis/universalis scalp (n=8). To study T cell clonal expansion in alopecia areata, the researchers applied high-throughput TCRbeta sequencing to both the C3H/HeJ mouse model and human patients. Tofacitinib was administered for 6 to 18 months, and 6 months of follow-up off drug were then conducted to assess delayed response and recurrence.

The V and J ends are trimmed by 5 bases and 2 bases, leaving 11 bases between them. The germline V gene supplies CDR1 SGHTA and CDR2 FQGTGA. The CDR3 sequence holds 14 residues, the cysteine and phenylalanine included. This entry keeps only the CDR3 DNA: 42 bases, framed from base 1. The intended sense of this specimen's time point label: baseline before oral tofacitinib. Lesional scalp punch biopsies and peripheral blood were obtained from alopecia areata patients. PBMCs were isolated by density centrifugation and stained for CD3, CD4 and CD8, and CD4+ and CD8+ T cells were sorted on a FACSAria. Paper-wide results and their limitations: Compared with normal scalp, lesional scalp had higher clonality and more expanded CD8+ clones, particularly in alopecia totalis/universalis, a pattern that suggests antigenic drive. Unlike mouse skin, which is dominated by gammadelta T cells, normal human skin has resident alphabeta T cells that are also sequenced, and this complicates analysis of the scalp TCR repertoire. Compared with mice, TCR sequences shared between patients were less clear, possibly partly because of HLA diversity across the patient population.

This sample comprised CD4+ T cells sorted from blood, obtained at week 0. This TCR was recovered from a human donor with alopecia areata. The chain was built from TRBV7-3 and TRBJ2-3; TRBD2 is a possible D gene, resting on 6 matching bases. The CDR3 region reads CASSLGLFTDTQYF. The base sequence is TGTGCCAGCAGCCTGGGACTCTTCACAGATACGCAGTATTTT.